This TCR beta chain was sequenced during a study of Graves' ophthalmopathy and Graves' hyperthyroidism. Points from the study as a whole: With a specificity of 72.22% and a sensitivity of about 69%, the model predicted ophthalmopathy progression.

The study amplified TCR beta CDR3 regions using RNA transcripts. Second-round multiplex PCR followed a first-round RT-PCR using HTBI primers. Via MiXCR, TCRdb re-called the multiplex PCR reads, giving one row per CDR3 protein. This sample yields over a million distinct CDR3 sequences, of which about 36% are seen a single time; over 8.5% belongs to the top ten. In its sample, this clonotype was seen a few times. Its antigen remains unidentified. This CDR3 is built from 14 residues. After removal of 6 bases from V and 1 base from J, the junction contained 7 bases not matched to a gene. Germline-derived CDR1 and CDR2 are SQVTM and ANQGSEA. Uncontrolled infections, pregnancy, lactation or other autoimmune diseases led to patient exclusion. Clinicians diagnosed using symptoms, serum thyroxine, TRAb, thyroid ultrasound and orbital computed tomography.

This sequence originates from an adult man with Graves' hyperthyroidism. The sample taken for sequencing was peripheral blood or thyroid tissue (not recorded which). The genes are TRBV29-1 and TRBJ2-3, with 7 bases that match TRBD1. The CDR3 DNA reads TGCAGCGTGGAAAGACAGGGACGCACAGATACGCAGTATTTT. It translates to CSVERQGRTDTQYF.